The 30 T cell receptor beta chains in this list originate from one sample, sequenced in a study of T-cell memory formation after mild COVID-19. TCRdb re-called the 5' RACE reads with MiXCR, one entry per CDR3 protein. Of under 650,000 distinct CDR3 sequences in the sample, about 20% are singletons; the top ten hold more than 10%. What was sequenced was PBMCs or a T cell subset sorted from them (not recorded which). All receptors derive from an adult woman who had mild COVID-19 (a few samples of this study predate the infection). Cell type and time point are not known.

The CDR3 DNA reads as TGTGTCACCGATCGGGGAAACACCATATATTTT. It translates to CVTDRGNTIYF. The chain combines TRBV7-9 with TRBJ1-3; D ambiguous. Germline CDR1 SEHNR, CDR2 FQNEAQ (reference sequence). CDR3 length equals 11 residues.

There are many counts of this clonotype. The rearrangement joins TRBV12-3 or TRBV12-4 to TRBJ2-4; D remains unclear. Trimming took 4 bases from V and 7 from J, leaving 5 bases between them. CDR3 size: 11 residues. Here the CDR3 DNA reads TGTGCCAGCAGTTCCGAGAACATTCAGTACTTC. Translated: CASSSENIQYF.

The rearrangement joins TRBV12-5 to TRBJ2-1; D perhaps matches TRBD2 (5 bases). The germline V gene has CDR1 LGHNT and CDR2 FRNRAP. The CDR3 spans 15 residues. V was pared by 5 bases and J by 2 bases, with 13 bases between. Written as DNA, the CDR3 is TGTGCTAGTGGTCCGGACTCCTTGACCTACAATGAGCAGTTCTTC. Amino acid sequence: CASGPDSLTYNEQFF.

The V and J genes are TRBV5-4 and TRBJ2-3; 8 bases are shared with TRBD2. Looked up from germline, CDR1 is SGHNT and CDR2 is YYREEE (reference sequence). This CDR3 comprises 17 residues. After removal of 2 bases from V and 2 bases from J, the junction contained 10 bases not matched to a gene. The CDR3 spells CASSFGGGSGTTDTQYF. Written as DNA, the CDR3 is TGTGCCAGCAGCTTCGGTGGTGGTAGCGGGACCACAGATACGCAGTATTTT.

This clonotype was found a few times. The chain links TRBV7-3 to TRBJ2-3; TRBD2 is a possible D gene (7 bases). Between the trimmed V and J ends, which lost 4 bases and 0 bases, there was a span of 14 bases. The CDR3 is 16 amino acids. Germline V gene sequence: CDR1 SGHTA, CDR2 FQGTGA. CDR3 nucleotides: TGTGCCAGCAGCTCGGTGGCGGGGGCCAGCACAGATACGCAGTATTTT. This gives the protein CASSSVAGASTDTQYF.

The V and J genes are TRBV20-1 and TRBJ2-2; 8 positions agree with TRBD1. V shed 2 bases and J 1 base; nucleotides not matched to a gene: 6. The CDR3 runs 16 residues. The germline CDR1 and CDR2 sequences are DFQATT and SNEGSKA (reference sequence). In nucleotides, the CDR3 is TGCAGTGCTAGATTTCCGGGACAGGTGAACACCGGGGAGCTGTTTTTT. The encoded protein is CSARFPGQVNTGELFF.

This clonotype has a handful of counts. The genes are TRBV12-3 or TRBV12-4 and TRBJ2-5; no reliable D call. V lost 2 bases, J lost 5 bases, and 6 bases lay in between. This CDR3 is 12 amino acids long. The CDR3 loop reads CASSLKRETQYF. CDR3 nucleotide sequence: TGTGCCAGCAGTTTAAAGAGGGAGACCCAGTACTTC.

CDR3 sequence (DNA): TGTGCCAGCAGCTCCGCAGGAGCGACCCAGTACTTC. As protein: CASSSAGATQYF. The V and J genes are TRBV5-6 and TRBJ2-5; D call uncertain. V gave up 3 bases and J gave up 7 bases, with 10 bases separating them. The CDR3 spans 12 residues. CDR1 SGHDT and CDR2 YYEEEE come from the germline V gene.

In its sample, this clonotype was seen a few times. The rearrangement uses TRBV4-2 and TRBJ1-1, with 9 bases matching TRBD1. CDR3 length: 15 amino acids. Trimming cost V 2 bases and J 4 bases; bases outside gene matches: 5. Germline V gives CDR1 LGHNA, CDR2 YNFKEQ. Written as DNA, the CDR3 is TGTGCCAGCAGCCAACTGGGACAGGGTGCCACTGAAGCTTTCTTT. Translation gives CASSQLGQGATEAFF.

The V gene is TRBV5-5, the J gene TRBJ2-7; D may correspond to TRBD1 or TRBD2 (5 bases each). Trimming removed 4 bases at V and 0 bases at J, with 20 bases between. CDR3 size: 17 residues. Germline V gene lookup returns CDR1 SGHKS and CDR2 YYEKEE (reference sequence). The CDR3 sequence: CASSTRTGTRSSYEQYF. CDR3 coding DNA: TGTGCCAGCAGCACGCGGACCGGGACGCGGAGCTCCTACGAGCAGTACTTC.

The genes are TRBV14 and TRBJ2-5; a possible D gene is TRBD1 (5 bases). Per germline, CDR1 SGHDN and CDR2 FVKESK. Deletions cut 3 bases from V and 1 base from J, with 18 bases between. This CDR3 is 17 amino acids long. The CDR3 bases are TGTGCCAGCAGCCAGTCGACAGAAGGTAAACGCCAAGAGACCCAGTACTTC. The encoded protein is CASSQSTEGKRQETQYF.

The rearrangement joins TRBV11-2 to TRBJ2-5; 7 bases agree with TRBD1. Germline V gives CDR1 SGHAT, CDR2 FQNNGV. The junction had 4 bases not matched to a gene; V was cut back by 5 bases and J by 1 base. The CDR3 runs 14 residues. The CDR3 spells CASSRQGLQETQYF. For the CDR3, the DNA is TGTGCCAGCAGCCGACAGGGCCTCCAAGAGACCCAGTACTTC.

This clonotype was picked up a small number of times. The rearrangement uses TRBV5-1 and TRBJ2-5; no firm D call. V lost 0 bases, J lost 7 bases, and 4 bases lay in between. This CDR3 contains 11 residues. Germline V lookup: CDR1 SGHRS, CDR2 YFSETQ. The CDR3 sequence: CASSLDLTQYF. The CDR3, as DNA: TGCGCCAGCAGCTTGGATCTGACCCAGTACTTC. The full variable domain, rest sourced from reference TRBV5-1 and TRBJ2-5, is KAGVTQTPRYLIKTRGQQVTLSCSPISGHRSVSWYQQTPGQGLQFLFEYFSETQRNKGNFPGRFSGRQFSNSRSEMNVSTLELGDSALYLCASSLDLTQYFGPGTRLLVL.

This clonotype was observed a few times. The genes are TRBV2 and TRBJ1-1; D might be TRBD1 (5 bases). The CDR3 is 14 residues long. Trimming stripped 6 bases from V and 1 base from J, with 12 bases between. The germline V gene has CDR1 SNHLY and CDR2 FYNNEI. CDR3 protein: CASRPTVPNTEAFF. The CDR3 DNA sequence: TGTGCCAGCAGACCGACAGTCCCGAACACTGAAGCTTTCTTT.

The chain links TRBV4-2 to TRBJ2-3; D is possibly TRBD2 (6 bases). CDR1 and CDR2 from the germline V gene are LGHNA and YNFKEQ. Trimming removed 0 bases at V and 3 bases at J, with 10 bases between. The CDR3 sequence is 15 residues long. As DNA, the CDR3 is TGTGCCAGCAGCCAAGAGTGGAGGGGAACAGATACGCAGTATTTT. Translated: CASSQEWRGTDTQYF.

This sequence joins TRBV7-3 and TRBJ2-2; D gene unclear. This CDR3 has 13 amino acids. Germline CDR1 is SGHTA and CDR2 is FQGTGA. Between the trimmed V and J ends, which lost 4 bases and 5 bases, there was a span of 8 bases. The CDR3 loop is CASSSLETGELFF. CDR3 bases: TGTGCCAGCAGCTCCCTAGAAACCGGGGAGCTGTTTTTT.

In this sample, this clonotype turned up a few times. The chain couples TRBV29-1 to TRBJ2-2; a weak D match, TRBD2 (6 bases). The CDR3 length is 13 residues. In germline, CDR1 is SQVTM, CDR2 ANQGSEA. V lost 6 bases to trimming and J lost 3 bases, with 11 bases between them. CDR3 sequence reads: CSVRDSYTGELFF. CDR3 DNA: TGCAGCGTCCGGGACTCCTACACCGGGGAGCTGTTTTTT.

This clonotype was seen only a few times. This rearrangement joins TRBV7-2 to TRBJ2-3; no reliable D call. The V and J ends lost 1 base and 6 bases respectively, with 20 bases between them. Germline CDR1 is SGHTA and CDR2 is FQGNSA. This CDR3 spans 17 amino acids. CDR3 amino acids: CASSLEVLVTVSDTQYF. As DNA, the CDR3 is TGTGCCAGCAGCTTAGAGGTCCTAGTCACAGTTTCGGATACGCAGTATTTT.

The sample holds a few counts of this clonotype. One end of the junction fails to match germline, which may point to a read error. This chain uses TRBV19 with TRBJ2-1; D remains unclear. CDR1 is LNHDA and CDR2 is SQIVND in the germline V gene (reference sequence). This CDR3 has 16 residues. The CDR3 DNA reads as TGTGCCAGTAGTTCCACCCCGAGGACCTCCCACAATGAGCAGTTCTTC. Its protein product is CASSSTPRTSHNEQFF.

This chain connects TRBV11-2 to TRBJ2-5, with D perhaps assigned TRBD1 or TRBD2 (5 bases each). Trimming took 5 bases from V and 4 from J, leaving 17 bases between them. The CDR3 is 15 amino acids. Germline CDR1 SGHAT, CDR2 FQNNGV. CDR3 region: CASSHSWVRGETQYF. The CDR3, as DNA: TGTGCCAGCAGCCACTCGTGGGTGAGGGGAGAGACCCAGTACTTC.

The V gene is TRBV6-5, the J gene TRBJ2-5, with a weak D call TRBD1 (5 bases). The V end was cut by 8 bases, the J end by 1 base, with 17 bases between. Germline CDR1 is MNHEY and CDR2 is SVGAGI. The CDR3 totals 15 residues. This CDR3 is CASQRSTGFQETQYF. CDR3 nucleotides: TGTGCCAGCCAAAGGTCCACAGGATTCCAAGAGACCCAGTACTTC.

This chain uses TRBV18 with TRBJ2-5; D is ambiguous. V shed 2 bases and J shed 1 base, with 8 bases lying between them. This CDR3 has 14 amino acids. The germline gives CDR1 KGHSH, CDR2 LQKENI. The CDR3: CASSPSILQETQYF. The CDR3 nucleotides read TGTGCCAGCTCACCATCGATCCTCCAAGAGACCCAGTACTTC.

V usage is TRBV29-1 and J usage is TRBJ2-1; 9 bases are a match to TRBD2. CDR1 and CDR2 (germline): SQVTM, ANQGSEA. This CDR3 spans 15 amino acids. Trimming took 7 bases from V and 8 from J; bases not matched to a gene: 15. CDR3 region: CSAKFGVAGGDEQFF. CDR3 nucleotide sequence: TGCAGCGCGAAGTTCGGGGTCGCGGGAGGGGATGAGCAGTTCTTC.

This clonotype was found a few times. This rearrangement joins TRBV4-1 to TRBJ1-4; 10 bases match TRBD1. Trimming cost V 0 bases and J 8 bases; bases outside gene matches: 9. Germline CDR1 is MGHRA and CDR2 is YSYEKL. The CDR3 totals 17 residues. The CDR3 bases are TGCGCCAGCAGCCAAGAAACGGGGACAGGGGTTATAGAAAAACTGTTTTTT. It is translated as CASSQETGTGVIEKLFF.

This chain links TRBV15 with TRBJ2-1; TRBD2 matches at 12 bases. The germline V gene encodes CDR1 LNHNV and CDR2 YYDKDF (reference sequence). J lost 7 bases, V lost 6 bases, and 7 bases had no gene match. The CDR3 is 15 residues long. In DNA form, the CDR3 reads TGTGCCACCAGTTCTAGCGGGAGGGCATCAAATGAGCAGTTCTTC. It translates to CATSSSGRASNEQFF.

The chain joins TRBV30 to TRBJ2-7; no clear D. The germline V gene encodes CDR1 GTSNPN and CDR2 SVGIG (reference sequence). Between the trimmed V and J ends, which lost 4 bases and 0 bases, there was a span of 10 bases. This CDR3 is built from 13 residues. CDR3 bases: TGTGCCTGGAAGGGCACCACCTCCTACGAGCAGTACTTC. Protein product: CAWKGTTSYEQYF. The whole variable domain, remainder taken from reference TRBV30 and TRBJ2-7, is SQTIHQWPATLVQPVGSPLSLECTVEGTSNPNLYWYRQAAGRGLQLLFYSVGIGQISSEVPQNLSASRPQDRQFILSSKKLLLSDSGFYLCAWKGTTSYEQYFGPGTRLTVT.

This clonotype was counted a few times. The CDR3 loop is CASRPDSYEQYF. The DNA of the CDR3 is TGTGCCAGCAGGCCAGACAGTTACGAGCAGTACTTC. This chain uses TRBV12-3 or TRBV12-4 with TRBJ2-7; D may be TRBD1 (5 bases). The CDR3 totals 12 residues. The V gene lost 6 bases and the J gene lost 4 bases, with 10 bases spanning the gap.

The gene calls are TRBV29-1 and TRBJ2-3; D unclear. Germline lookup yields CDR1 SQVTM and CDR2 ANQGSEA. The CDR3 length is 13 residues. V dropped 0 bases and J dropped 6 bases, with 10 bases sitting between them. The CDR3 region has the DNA TGCAGCGTTGAAGATACGAATTCCGATACGCAGTATTTT. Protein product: CSVEDTNSDTQYF.

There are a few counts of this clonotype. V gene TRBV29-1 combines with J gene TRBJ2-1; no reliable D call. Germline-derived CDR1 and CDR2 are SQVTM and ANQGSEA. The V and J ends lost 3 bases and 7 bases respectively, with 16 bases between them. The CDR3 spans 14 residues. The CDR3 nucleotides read TGCAGCGTTGATAGTGCCGGACGGTGGAATGAGCAGTTCTTC. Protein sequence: CSVDSAGRWNEQFF.

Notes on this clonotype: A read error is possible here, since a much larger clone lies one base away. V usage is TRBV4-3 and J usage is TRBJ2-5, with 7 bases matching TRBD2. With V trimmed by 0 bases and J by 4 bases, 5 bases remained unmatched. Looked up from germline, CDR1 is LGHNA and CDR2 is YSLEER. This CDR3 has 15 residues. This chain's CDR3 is CASSQENGGIETQYF. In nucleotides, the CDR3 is TGCGCCAGCAGCCAAGAGAACGGGGGGATAGAGACCCAGTACTTC.